The 9 T cell receptor beta chains below come from one sample, sequenced in a study of human T cells and chemical hapten exposure. TCRdb fed the RACE reads into MiXCR, producing one record per CDR3 protein. The data hold a few hundred thousand distinct CDR3 sequences, with approximately 4.4% observed a single time. Time point here: patch test 1, 2 weeks after DPC sensitization. The treatment denotes: therapeutic diphenylcyclopropenone sensitization with weekly scalp DPC. Material: whole blood, obtained in connection with sensitization to the hapten diphenylcyclopropenone (DPC). These receptors came from a woman in her fifties or sixties with alopecia areata. Some clones in this sample may be carry-over from other donors' samples.

This clonotype was observed many times. The CDR3 reads CASSLVGLAGATDTQYF. Written as DNA, the CDR3 is TGTGCCAGCAGCTTGGTGGGGCTAGCGGGAGCCACAGATACGCAGTATTTT. V and J are TRBV5-6 and TRBJ2-3, with 10 bases lining up with TRBD2. V lost 0 bases, J lost 2 bases, and 6 bases stayed unmatched. The CDR3 sequence is 17 residues long. Germline-derived CDR1 and CDR2 are SGHDT and YYEEEE.

V gene TRBV20-1 combines with J gene TRBJ2-7; 10 bases agree with TRBD2. The CDR3 covers 15 residues. With 3 bases clipped from V and 4 bases from J, the junction kept 9 bases outside the gene matches. Germline V gene lookup returns CDR1 DFQATT and CDR2 SNEGSKA (reference sequence). DNA of the CDR3: TGCAGTGCTAGGCTGCCTAGCGGGAGTAGGTACGAGCAGTACTTC. The encoded protein is CSARLPSGSRYEQYF.

At least ten counts were recorded for this clonotype. The chain is built from TRBV6-2 or TRBV6-3 and TRBJ2-1; D gene uncertain. This CDR3 comprises 15 residues. Germline assignment: CDR1 MNHEY and CDR2 SVGEGT. Between the trimmed V and J ends, which lost 5 bases and 0 bases, there was a span of 11 bases. The DNA of the CDR3 is TGTGCCAGCAGTCAGGCAGATTTCTCCTACAATGAGCAGTTCTTC. Protein product: CASSQADFSYNEQFF.

This clonotype was detected many times. The chain recombines TRBV7-9 with TRBJ1-4; D gene ambiguous. In germline, CDR1 is SEHNR, CDR2 FQNEAQ (reference sequence). Trimming pared 2 bases from V and 7 bases from J, leaving 14 bases between. The CDR3 has 15 amino acids. The CDR3 DNA follows: TGTGCCAGCAGCTTATGGAGACACGGGTTTGAAAAACTGTTTTTT. As protein: CASSLWRHGFEKLFF.

This clonotype came up many times. V and J are TRBV12-3 or TRBV12-4 and TRBJ1-2, with D possibly being TRBD1 (6 bases). This CDR3 comprises 12 residues. V was clipped by 5 bases and J by 2 bases, with 6 bases between them. CDR3 residues: CASSGQNYGYTF. Here the CDR3 DNA reads TGTGCCAGCAGTGGACAGAACTATGGCTACACCTTC.

This clonotype came up a few times. The chain is built from TRBV27 and TRBJ2-1, with 8 bases identical to TRBD1. Germline V CDR1 and CDR2: MNHEY, SMNVEV (reference sequence). V gave up 4 bases and J gave up 7 bases; unmatched junction bases: 6. The CDR3 is 14 residues long. In nucleotides, the CDR3 is TGTGCCAGCAGTTCCGACAGGGGTTCGAATGAGCAGTTCTTC. Amino acid sequence: CASSSDRGSNEQFF.

The rearrangement uses TRBV29-1 and TRBJ2-7, with D unclear. V dropped 7 bases and J dropped 4 bases, with 17 bases sitting between them. The CDR3 is 13 residues long. Germline CDR1 is SQVTM and CDR2 is ANQGSEA. This CDR3 is CSAPYGPKYEQYF. For the CDR3, the DNA is TGCAGCGCCCCCTACGGGCCAAAGTACGAGCAGTACTTC.

In this sample, this clonotype turned up once. A read error may account for a junction end that differs from germline. The chain uses TRBV5-1 and TRBJ2-1, with no clear D. Germline loops: CDR1 SGHRS, CDR2 YFSETQ. The CDR3 totals 16 residues. The CDR3 sequence is CASSLAAQSSYNELFF. Here the CDR3 DNA reads TGCGCCAGCAGCTTGGCTGCGCAGAGCTCCTACAATGAGCTGTTCTTC.

This clonotype was observed a handful of times. The chain combines TRBV5-1 with TRBJ2-4; maybe TRBD1 (5 bases). V was pared by 0 bases and J by 8 bases, with 15 bases between. In germline, CDR1 is SGHRS, CDR2 YFSETQ. The CDR3 is made up of 15 amino acids. The CDR3 here is CASSLGTPSSDIQYF. In nucleotides, the CDR3 is TGCGCCAGCAGCTTGGGGACACCTAGTTCGGACATTCAGTACTTC.